A single sample is the source of the 6 T cell receptor beta chains below, sequenced in a study of blood T cell repertoires in COVID-19. Here immunoSEQ multiplex PCR was the method, and the copy in TCRdb shows in-frame clones only, minus some. Seen here are about 240,000 clones, 87% observed once, and the top ten hold 7.2%. Material for sequencing was peripheral blood. The receptors originated from a man in his 60s who had recovered from COVID-19.

This chain joins TRBV7-2 and TRBJ2-3; 14 bases match TRBD2. Losses at the gene ends were 5 bases for V and 4 bases for J; bases not matched to a gene: 5. The CDR3 has 16 amino acids. Per the germline V gene, CDR1 is SGHTA and CDR2 is FQGNSA. CDR3 in amino acids: CASSLVGLAGADTQYF. CDR3 in DNA: TGTGCCAGCAGCCTAGTGGGACTAGCGGGGGCAGATACGCAGTATTTT. The full variable domain, completed using reference TRBV7-2 and TRBJ2-3, is GAGVSQSPSNKVTEKGKDVELRCDPISGHTALYWYRQSLGQGLEFLIYFQGNSAPDKSGLPSDRFSAERTGGSVSTLTIQRTQQEDSAVYLCASSLVGLAGADTQYFGPGTRLTVL.

The chain recombines TRBV9 with TRBJ2-7, with 15 bases matching TRBD2. V gave up 4 bases and J gave up 3 bases; unmatched junction bases: 2. The CDR3 length is 15 residues. In germline, CDR1 is SGDLS, CDR2 YYNGEE. The CDR3 sequence is CASSPGLAGGYEQYF. CDR3 nucleotides: TGTGCCAGCAGCCCGGGACTAGCGGGGGGCTACGAGCAGTACTTC. Complete variable domain (other parts from reference TRBV9 and TRBJ2-7): DSGVTQTPKHLITATGQRVTLRCSPRSGDLSVYWYQQSLDQGLQFLIQYYNGEERAKGNILERFSAQQFPDLHSELNLSSLELGDSALYFCASSPGLAGGYEQYFGPGTRLTVT.

This chain connects TRBV4-1 to TRBJ2-1; 7 nucleotides match TRBD1. The CDR3 is made up of 14 amino acids. Trimming at V came to 1 base and at J to 4 bases, leaving 1 base not matched to a gene. Germline V lookup: CDR1 MGHRA, CDR2 YSYEKL. Here the CDR3 reads CASSQGQGYNEQFF. DNA of the CDR3: TGCGCCAGCAGCCAAGGACAGGGTTACAATGAGCAGTTCTTC.

The chain carries TRBV6-5 and TRBJ2-4; 9 positions match TRBD1. This CDR3 contains 14 residues. The germline CDR1 and CDR2 sequences are MNHEY and SVGAGI. V shed 2 bases and J 5 bases; nucleotides not matched to a gene: 1. The CDR3 region has the DNA TGTGCCAGCAGTTACAACAGGGGGCAAAACATTCAGTACTTC. This codes for CASSYNRGQNIQYF.

This clone was detected once. The CDR3 protein is CASRRTGTGETQYF. The CDR3 DNA reads as TGTGCCAGCAGACGGACAGGGACGGGCGAGACCCAGTACTTC. This chain joins TRBV7-2 and TRBJ2-5; 8 bases line up with TRBD1. Germline V lookup: CDR1 SGHTA, CDR2 FQGNSA. This CDR3 is built from 14 residues. The V gene end was trimmed by 6 bases and the J gene end by 5 bases; junction bases not matched to a gene: 8. Full variable domain (missing parts from reference TRBV7-2 and TRBJ2-5): GAGVSQSPSNKVTEKGKDVELRCDPISGHTALYWYRQSLGQGLEFLIYFQGNSAPDKSGLPSDRFSAERTGGSVSTLTIQRTQQEDSAVYLCASRRTGTGETQYFGPGTRLLVL.

The CDR3 region is CAWKIALNTEAFF. The CDR3 DNA is TGTGCCTGGAAGATAGCTTTGAACACTGAAGCTTTCTTT. V usage is TRBV30 and J usage is TRBJ1-1; the D is unclear. The CDR3 length is 13 residues. Trimming left V 4 bases short and J 0 bases short, with 9 bases between. Germline values: CDR1 GTSNPN, CDR2 SVGIG (reference sequence). Drawing the rest from reference TRBV30 and TRBJ1-1, the complete variable domain is SQTIHQWPATLVQPVGSPLSLECTVEGTSNPNLYWYRQAAGRGLQLLFYSVGIGQISSEVPQNLSASRPQDRQFILSSKKLLLSDSGFYLCAWKIALNTEAFFGQGTRLTVV.